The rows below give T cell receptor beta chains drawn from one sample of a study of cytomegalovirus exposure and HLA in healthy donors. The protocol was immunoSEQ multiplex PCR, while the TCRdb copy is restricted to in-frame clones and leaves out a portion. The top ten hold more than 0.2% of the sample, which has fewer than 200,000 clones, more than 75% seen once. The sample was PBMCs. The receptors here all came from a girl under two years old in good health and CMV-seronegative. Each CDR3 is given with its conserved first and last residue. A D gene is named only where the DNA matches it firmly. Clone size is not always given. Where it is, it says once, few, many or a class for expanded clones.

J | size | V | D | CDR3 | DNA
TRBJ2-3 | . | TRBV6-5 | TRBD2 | CASSYYAGGPPDTQYF | TGTGCCAGCAGTTACTACGCGGGAGGGCCCCCAGATACGCAGTATTTT
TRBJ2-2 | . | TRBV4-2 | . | CASSQVMSANTGELFF | TGTGCCAGCAGCCAAGTTATGTCCGCGAACACCGGGGAGCTGTTTTTT
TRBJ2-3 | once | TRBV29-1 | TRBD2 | CSVEGVAGGTDTQYF | TGCAGCGTTGAAGGTGTAGCGGGAGGCACAGATACGCAGTATTTT
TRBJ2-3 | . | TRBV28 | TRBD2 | CASSPSIWRESTDTQYF | TGTGCCAGCAGTCCATCTATATGGCGGGAGAGCACAGATACGCAGTATTTT
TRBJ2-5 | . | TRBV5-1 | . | CASSLDLAPQETQYF | TGCGCCAGCAGCTTGGATCTAGCTCCTCAAGAGACCCAGTACTTC
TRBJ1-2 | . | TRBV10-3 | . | CAISEGGYGYTF | TGTGCCATCAGTGAAGGGGGTTATGGCTACACCTTC
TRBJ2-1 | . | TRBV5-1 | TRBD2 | CASSLARTSGENEQFF | TGCGCCAGCAGCTTGGCAAGGACTAGCGGGGAAAATGAGCAGTTCTTC
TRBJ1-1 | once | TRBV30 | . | CAWSVQEDTEAFF | TGTGCCTGGAGTGTACAGGAAGACACTGAAGCTTTCTTT
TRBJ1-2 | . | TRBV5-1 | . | CASSLAPRGTGYGYTF | TGCGCCAGCAGCTTGGCCCCCAGGGGTACGGGTTATGGCTACACCTTC
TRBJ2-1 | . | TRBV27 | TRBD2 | CASKGFSGDFNNEQFF | TGTGCCAGCAAGGGGTTTAGCGGGGACTTTAACAATGAGCAGTTCTTC
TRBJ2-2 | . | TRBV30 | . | CAWRTNTGELFF | TGTGCCTGGAGGACAAACACCGGGGAGCTGTTTTTT
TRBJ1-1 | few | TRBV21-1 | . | CASSRKSDRAFF | TGTGCCAGCAGCAGGAAAAGCGATAGGGCTTTCTTT
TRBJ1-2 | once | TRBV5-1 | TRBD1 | CASSLASGSGTGVFYGYTF | TGCGCCAGCAGCTTGGCCTCCGGCTCGGGGACAGGGGTTTTCTATGGCTACACCTTC
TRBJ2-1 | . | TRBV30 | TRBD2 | CAWSVNGGGGSKQFF | TGTGCCTGGAGTGTAAATGGCGGGGGGGGGAGTAAGCAGTTCTTC
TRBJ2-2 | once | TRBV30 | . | CAGGREVENTGELFF | TGTGCCGGGGGAAGGGAGGTTGAGAACACCGGGGAGCTGTTTTTT
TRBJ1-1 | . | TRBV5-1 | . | CASSSTGFEAFF | TGCGCCAGCAGCTCGACGGGGTTTGAAGCTTTCTTT
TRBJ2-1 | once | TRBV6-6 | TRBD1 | CASRSTGGPIAHEQFF | TGTGCCAGCAGGTCTACAGGGGGCCCGATCGCCCATGAGCAGTTCTTC
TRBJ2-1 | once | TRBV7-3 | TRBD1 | CASSLFRGPYNEQFF | TGTGCCAGCAGCTTATTCAGGGGGCCCTACAATGAGCAGTTCTTC
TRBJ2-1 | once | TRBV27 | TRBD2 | CASSLWLAGGYNEQFF | TGTGCCAGCAGTTTATGGCTAGCGGGGGGATACAATGAGCAGTTCTTC
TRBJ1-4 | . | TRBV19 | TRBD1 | CASSIDWLTGRGEKLFF | TGTGCCAGTAGTATAGATTGGTTGACAGGGCGGGGTGAAAAACTGTTTTTT
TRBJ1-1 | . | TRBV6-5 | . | CASSYGAGPAFF | TGTGCCAGCAGTTACGGCGCAGGGCCAGCTTTCTTT
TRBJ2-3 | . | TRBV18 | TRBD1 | CASSPGQGITDTQYF | TGTGCCAGCTCACCAGGACAGGGGATCACAGATACGCAGTATTTT
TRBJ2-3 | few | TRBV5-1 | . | CASSLTSGVDTQYF | TGCGCCAGCAGCTTGACAAGCGGAGTAGATACGCAGTATTTT
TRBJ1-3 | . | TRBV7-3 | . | CASSLTTGIFSGNTIYF | TGTGCCAGCAGCTTAACGACGGGGATTTTCTCTGGAAACACCATATATTTT
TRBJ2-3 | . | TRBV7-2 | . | CASSLTGKDTQYF | TGTGCCAGCAGCTTAACAGGCAAAGATACGCAGTATTTT
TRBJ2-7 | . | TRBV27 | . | CASSLYWDTPSEEQYF | TGTGCCAGCAGTTTATACTGGGACACGCCATCTGAGGAGCAGTACTTC
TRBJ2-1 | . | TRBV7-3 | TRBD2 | CASSLRGALAGTDEQFF | TGTGCCAGCAGCTTAAGGGGGGCACTAGCGGGAACTGATGAGCAGTTCTTC
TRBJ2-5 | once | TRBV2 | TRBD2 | CASSTGTKETQYF | TGTGCCAGCAGCACCGGGACTAAGGAGACCCAGTACTTC